The T cell receptor (beta chain) described here comes from a study of Ad26.COV2.S vaccination and SARS-CoV-2 variants. The study's findings and limits: Ad26.COV2.S recipients had broader spike-specific TCRs (P = 0.0014).

Treatment given: roughly 18 received Ad26.COV2.S at low or high dose, single or two shots; about 5 received placebo; per-sample allocation not given. After the first vaccine or placebo injection, samples were drawn on day 63. Only in-frame clones appear in the TCRdb table, and some are missing; sequencing was by immunoSEQ multiplex PCR. The sample holds about 440,000 clones, roughly 87% seen once. With V trimmed by 3 bases and J by 6 bases, 6 bases remained unmatched. This CDR3 region has 15 residues. Germline V gene lookup returns CDR1 SGDLS and CDR2 YYNGEE. This clone has only a few counts. Its antigen is currently unknown.

This TCR was sampled from a person aged 18-65 years who received the Ad26.COV2.S COVID-19 vaccine or a placebo. This sample comprised peripheral blood, obtained in a trial of Ad26.COV2.S vaccine versus placebo. The chain uses TRBV9 and TRBJ1-4; 9 positions match TRBD1. In nucleotides, the CDR3 is TGTGCCAGCAGCGGCTACAGGGGGCGCGATGAAAAACTGTTTTTT. This gives the protein CASSGYRGRDEKLFF.